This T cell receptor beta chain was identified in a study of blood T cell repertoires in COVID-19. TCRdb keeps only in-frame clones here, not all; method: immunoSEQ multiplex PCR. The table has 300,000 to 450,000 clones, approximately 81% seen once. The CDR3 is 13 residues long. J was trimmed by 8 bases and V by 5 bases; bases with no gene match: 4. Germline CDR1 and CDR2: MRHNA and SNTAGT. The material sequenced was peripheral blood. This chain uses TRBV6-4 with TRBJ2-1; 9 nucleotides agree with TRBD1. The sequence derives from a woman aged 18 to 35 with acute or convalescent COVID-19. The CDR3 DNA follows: TGTGCCAGCAGTCCGGACAGGGGACATGAGCAGTTCTTC. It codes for CASSPDRGHEQFF.